These 9 T cell receptor beta chains originate from one sample sequenced in a study of cytomegalovirus exposure and HLA in healthy donors. The PCR had 60 Vbeta and 13 Jbeta primers. Libraries were prepared by immunoSEQ multiplex PCR; TCRdb keeps only in-frame clonotypes and omits some of them. The top ten clones hold just under 3% of a sample with around 140,000 clones, approximately 80% of them seen once. Sequenced material: PBMCs. Source of these receptors: a female donor in good health and CMV-seronegative.

The chain employs TRBV29-1 and TRBJ2-5; 8 nucleotides align to TRBD2. The ends lost 4 bases at V and 1 base at J; junction bases unmatched: 8. This CDR3 is 15 amino acids long. Germline V gene data show CDR1 as SQVTM and CDR2 as ANQGSEA. This chain's CDR3 is CSVVSRLAPQETQYF. For the CDR3, the DNA is TGCAGCGTTGTATCCCGACTAGCGCCCCAAGAGACCCAGTACTTC. The variable domain in full, completed from reference TRBV29-1 and TRBJ2-5, reads SAVISQKPSRDICQRGTSLTIQCQVDSQVTMMFWYRQQPGQSLTLIATANQGSEATYESGFVIDKFPISRPNLTFSTLTVSNMSPEDSSIYLCSVVSRLAPQETQYFGPGTRLLVL.

This chain joins TRBV4-1 and TRBJ1-2; D is undetermined. The CDR3 is 13 residues long. Germline assignment: CDR1 MGHRA and CDR2 YSYEKL. V was clipped by 0 bases and J by 6 bases, with 8 bases between them. The CDR3 coding sequence is TGCGCCAGCAGCCAAGATAGAATTGATGGCTACACCTTC. It translates to CASSQDRIDGYTF.

The chain recombines TRBV13 with TRBJ1-2; TRBD1 matches 7 bases. Looked up from germline, CDR1 is PRHDT and CDR2 is FYEKMQ (reference sequence). The V segment lost 4 bases and the J segment 4 bases; nucleotides outside the gene matches: 9. The CDR3 contains 15 residues. The DNA for the CDR3 is TGTGCCAGCAGCTCACGGGGGACAGCCCTCTATGGCTACACCTTC. This encodes CASSSRGTALYGYTF.

The chain has TRBV7-2 and TRBJ1-1; TRBD1 aligns across 11 bases. CDR3 length: 14 amino acids. V trimming: 7 bases; J trimming: 3 bases; junction bases outside the gene matches: 4. Looked up from germline, CDR1 is SGHTA and CDR2 is FQGNSA. CDR3 amino acids: CASTPGQGDTEAFF. The CDR3 nucleotides read TGTGCCAGCACCCCGGGACAGGGGGACACTGAAGCTTTCTTT.

The chain has TRBV28 and TRBJ2-7, with 7 nucleotides matching TRBD2. The CDR3 is made up of 13 amino acids. Germline lookup yields CDR1 MDHEN and CDR2 SYDVKM. Trimming took 2 bases from V and 6 from J; bases not matched to a gene: 4. As DNA, the CDR3 is TGTGCCAGCAGTTTACGGGGGGTAGGCGAGCAGTACTTC. It specifies CASSLRGVGEQYF.

V is TRBV28 and J is TRBJ2-3, with TRBD2 identical over 8 bases. The length of the CDR3 is 16 residues. The germline gives CDR1 MDHEN, CDR2 SYDVKM. V dropped 3 bases and J dropped 2; count of bases not matched to a gene: 7. The CDR3 DNA sequence: TGTGCCAGCAGTTTTGTCCTAGCGGGCACCACAGATACGCAGTATTTT. Residues: CASSFVLAGTTDTQYF.

V gene TRBV11-2 combines with J gene TRBJ1-1; no reliable D call. Germline V gives CDR1 SGHAT, CDR2 FQNNGV. The V end was cut by 4 bases, the J end by 5 bases, with 26 bases between. This CDR3 region has 18 residues. The CDR3 region is CASSSIPPSAGERTEAFF. CDR3 sequence (DNA): TGTGCCAGCAGCTCCATACCACCCTCCGCCGGGGAAAGAACTGAAGCTTTCTTT.

The rearrangement links TRBV28 to TRBJ2-7, with 8 nucleotides matching TRBD2. CDR3 length equals 15 residues. Germline assignment: CDR1 MDHEN and CDR2 SYDVKM. V lost 6 bases to trimming and J lost 1 base; unmatched junction nucleotides: 8. The CDR3 bases are TGTGCCAGCAGCGGGAGGGGTATAGGGTCCTACGAGCAGTACTTC. This sequence encodes CASSGRGIGSYEQYF.

The gene calls are TRBV12-2 and TRBJ1-2; the table's D call, TRBD1, has no DNA check behind it. TRBV12-2 is assigned pseudogene status. The CDR3 is 17 amino acids. The CDR3 coding sequence is TGTGCAAGTCGCTTAGTAACCGGACAGGGAAAGGACTATGGCTACACCTTC. This sequence encodes CASRLVTGQGKDYGYTF.